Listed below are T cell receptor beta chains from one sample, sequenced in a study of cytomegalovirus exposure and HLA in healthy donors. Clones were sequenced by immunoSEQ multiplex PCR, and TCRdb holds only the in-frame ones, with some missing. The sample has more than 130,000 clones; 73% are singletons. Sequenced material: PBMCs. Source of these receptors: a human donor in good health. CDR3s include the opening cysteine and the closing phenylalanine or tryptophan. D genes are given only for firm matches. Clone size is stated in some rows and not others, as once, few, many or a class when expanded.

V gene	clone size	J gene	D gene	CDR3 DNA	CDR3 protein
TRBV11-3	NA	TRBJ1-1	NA	TGTGCCAGCAGCTTATCAGAGAACACTGAAGCTTTCTTT	CASSLSENTEAFF
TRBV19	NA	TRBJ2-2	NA	TGTGCCAGTAGTATATCAGGCACCGGGGAGCTGTTTTTT	CASSISGTGELFF
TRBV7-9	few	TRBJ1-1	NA	TGTGCCAGCAGCTTAAGTAGGCAGGCGAACACTGAAGCTTTCTTT	CASSLSRQANTEAFF
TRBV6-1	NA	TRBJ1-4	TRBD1	TGTGCCAGTGGACAGGGAGCAAAACTGTTTTTT	CASGQGAKLFF
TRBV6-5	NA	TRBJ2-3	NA	TGTGCCAGCAGCACGGATAGCGCCTCAGATACGCAGTATTTT	CASSTDSASDTQYF
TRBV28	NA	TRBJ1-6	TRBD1	TGTGCCAGCAGTTGGGGACAGGGTGGGTCACCCCTCCACTTT	CASSWGQGGSPLHF
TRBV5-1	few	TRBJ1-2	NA	TGCGCCAGCAGCTTTTCCGGGTCGCCTTCCTATGGCTACACCTTC	CASSFSGSPSYGYTF
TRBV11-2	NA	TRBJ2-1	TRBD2	TGTGCCAGCAGCCGTAGCGGGAGAGATGAGCAGTTCTTC	CASSRSGRDEQFF
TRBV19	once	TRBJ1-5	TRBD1	TGTGCCAGTAGTATAAGCGGCAGGGGGCTAAATCAGCCCCAGCATTTT	CASSISGRGLNQPQHF
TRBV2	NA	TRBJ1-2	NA	TGTGCCAGCAGTAACAGGGTTGACTTTAACTATGGCTACACCTTC	CASSNRVDFNYGYTF
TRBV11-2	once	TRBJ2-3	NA	TGTGCCAGCAGCCAGGAGGCAGATACGCAGTATTTT	CASSQEADTQYF